This T cell receptor beta chain is from a study of shared clonotypes between healthy human individuals. Broader study findings: The generation probabilities recorded for non-shared clonotypes fell below those of clonotypes shared by all four donors. In several donors, around 5% of naive CD4 clonotypes appeared in common.

A single count supports this clone. Its antigen is not known. In the naive CD8 group, cells lacked CD45RO and were positively selected for CCR7, so terminally differentiated effector memory CD45RA+ cells were left out. The V gene lost 0 bases and the J gene lost 7 bases, with 13 bases spanning the gap. Germline V lookup: CDR1 SGDLS, CDR2 YYNGEE. This CDR3 is built from 15 residues. Measured with immunoSEQ multiplex PCR; TCRdb has only the in-frame clones, and not every one. This table has about 680,000 clones, under 95% appearing once. Sequencing was carried out using naive CD8+ T cells sorted from blood. This sequence joins TRBV9 and TRBJ2-2, with TRBD2 as a possible D gene (6 bases). The sequence was obtained from a man younger than 45 in good health. CDR3: CASSVGGTSNGELFF. CDR3 sequence (DNA): TGTGCCAGCAGCGTAGGGGGGACTTCCAACGGGGAGCTGTTTTTT.